The 22 T cell receptor beta chains in this list originate from one sample, sequenced in a study of control samples from healthy donors and cancer patients. Produced via immunoSEQ multiplex PCR; TCRdb's table is partial and in-frame only. The sample has 25,000 to 35,000 clones, around 87% seen once; the top ten hold 1.5% to 2%. The sequenced material came from PBMCs. The source is a woman aged 35 to 49 with lung cancer.

A few counts support this clone. V and J are TRBV7-9 and TRBJ2-1; possible D gene TRBD2, 6 bases. The germline CDR1 and CDR2 sequences are SEHNR and FQNEAQ (reference sequence). The germline V and J ends were trimmed by 6 bases and 4 bases, with 7 bases remaining between them. This CDR3 comprises 12 residues. The CDR3 reads CASRAGYNEQFF. The CDR3 DNA sequence: TGTGCCAGCAGGGCGGGGTACAATGAGCAGTTCTTC.

The chain is built from TRBV24-1 and TRBJ2-3, with 7 bases fitting TRBD1. The CDR3 is 18 amino acids. CDR1 is KGHDR and CDR2 is SFDVKD in the germline V gene. Trimming at V came to 2 bases and at J to 7 bases, leaving 17 bases not matched to a gene. CDR3 region: CATSDSAGGEVSAYTQYF. In DNA, the CDR3 is TGTGCCACCAGTGATTCGGCAGGGGGAGAGGTTTCGGCGTATACGCAGTATTTT.

This clone was detected only once. The V gene is TRBV11-3, the J gene TRBJ2-4; D not resolved. This CDR3 spans 13 amino acids. Germline V gene lookup returns CDR1 SGHNT and CDR2 YENEEA. The V and J ends lost 1 base and 9 bases respectively, with 10 bases between them. The DNA for the CDR3 is TGTGCCAGCAGCTTAGGCCCATGGGGCATTCAGTACTTC. Residues: CASSLGPWGIQYF.

The chain uses TRBV6-5 and TRBJ1-1, with unresolved D. The V end lost 7 bases, the J end lost 0 bases, and 9 bases lay between the germline ends. This CDR3 has 13 residues. The V gene's germline CDR1 is MNHEY and CDR2 SVGAGI. The CDR3 DNA is TGTGCCAGCAATCAACAGATGAACACTGAAGCTTTCTTT. Translation: CASNQQMNTEAFF.

This clone appeared a single time. J is TRBJ2-5 and V is TRBV27, with 8 bases identical to TRBD2. The V gene's germline CDR1 is MNHEY and CDR2 SMNVEV (reference sequence). With 5 bases clipped from V and 2 bases from J, the junction kept 10 bases outside the gene matches. The CDR3 runs to 16 residues. Here the CDR3 reads CASSTTSRGAQETQYF. CDR3 DNA: TGTGCCAGCAGTACAACATCGCGGGGGGCACAAGAGACCCAGTACTTC.

V and J are TRBV2 and TRBJ1-2; the D is unclear. The V end lost 8 bases, the J end lost 6 bases, and 10 bases lay between the germline ends. Germline V gene lookup returns CDR1 SNHLY and CDR2 FYNNEI. The CDR3 runs to 11 residues. Here the CDR3 DNA reads TGTGCCAGCCGCGGACGGGATGGCTACACCTTC. It is translated as CASRGRDGYTF.

This chain uses TRBV6-2 or TRBV6-3 with TRBJ2-3, with TRBD1 as a possible D gene (5 bases). The CDR3 loop spans 16 amino acids. Trimming took 5 bases from V and 0 from J, leaving 15 bases between them. The germline V gene has CDR1 MNHEY and CDR2 SVGEGT. Here the CDR3 DNA reads TGTGCCAGCAGTAGGGGTCGGATGGGCAGCACAGATACGCAGTATTTT. This sequence encodes CASSRGRMGSTDTQYF.

This chain joins TRBV28 and TRBJ1-5, with D possibly being TRBD1 (6 bases). The CDR3 sequence is 14 residues long. Trimming left V 5 bases short and J 4 bases short, with 12 bases between. CDR1 MDHEN and CDR2 SYDVKM come from the germline V gene. CDR3 region: CASSRNRENQPQHF. The CDR3 bases are TGTGCCAGCAGTAGAAACAGGGAAAATCAGCCCCAGCATTTT.

The chain links TRBV19 to TRBJ1-1; D uncertain. The CDR3 has 14 amino acids. Germline values: CDR1 LNHDA, CDR2 SQIVND (reference sequence). V was shortened by 1 base and J by 1 base, with 7 bases between the two germline ends. The CDR3, as DNA: TGTGCCAGTAGTATAGTCGGCTGGAACACTGAAGCTTTCTTT. Its protein is CASSIVGWNTEAFF.

This clone was seen more than once but under ten times. V and J are TRBV27 and TRBJ1-1; possibly TRBD1 for D (5 bases). This CDR3 contains 12 residues. Trimming cost V 4 bases and J 8 bases, with 11 bases left between them. The V gene's germline CDR1 is MNHEY and CDR2 SMNVEV (reference sequence). This chain's CDR3 is CASSSRQREAFF. The CDR3 DNA follows: TGTGCCAGCAGTTCACGACAGCGAGAAGCTTTCTTT.

The rearrangement joins TRBV3-1 (or the pseudogene TRBV3-2) to TRBJ1-2, with D possibly matching TRBD1 (6 bases). Trimming cost V 4 bases and J 5 bases, with 17 bases left between them. This CDR3 has 15 residues. The germline gives CDR1 LGHDT, CDR2 YNNKEL (reference sequence). CDR3 protein: CASSRSFGGAYGYTF. The CDR3 bases are TGTGCCAGCAGCCGCTCCTTCGGGGGCGCGTATGGCTACACCTTC.

The CDR3 loop is CSVEVSGYEQYF. CDR3 bases: TGCAGCGTTGAAGTATCGGGCTACGAGCAGTACTTC. V and J are TRBV29-1 and TRBJ2-7; D is undetermined. Trimming left V 1 base short and J 3 bases short, with 7 bases between. The length of the CDR3 is 12 residues. The germline gives CDR1 SQVTM, CDR2 ANQGSEA.

This chain links TRBV6-2 or TRBV6-3 with TRBJ2-1; 9 bases agree with TRBD1. Looked up from germline, CDR1 is MNHEY and CDR2 is SVGEGT. The V segment lost 0 bases and the J segment 6 bases; nucleotides outside the gene matches: 0. This CDR3 contains 14 residues. The CDR3 loop is CASSYSTGGNEQFF. CDR3 DNA sequence: TGTGCCAGCAGTTACTCGACAGGGGGCAATGAGCAGTTCTTC.

V is TRBV4-2 and J is TRBJ1-2, with D tentatively TRBD1 (5 bases). V dropped 0 bases and J dropped 5 bases, with 13 bases sitting between them. Germline CDR1 reads LGHNA; CDR2 reads YNFKEQ. The length of the CDR3 is 15 residues. In nucleotides, the CDR3 is TGTGCCAGCAGCCAAGACGGAGGGGAGAGATATGGCTACACCTTC. Its translation: CASSQDGGERYGYTF.

V usage is TRBV24-1 and J usage is TRBJ2-3; possibly TRBD2 for D (7 bases). The CDR3 contains 15 residues. V was clipped by 1 base and J by 6 bases, with 13 bases between them. Germline CDR1 KGHDR, CDR2 SFDVKD. The CDR3 bases are TGTGCCACCAGTGATTTCCGGGGGGCATGGGATACGCAGTATTTT. It yields the protein CATSDFRGAWDTQYF.

The chain joins TRBV29-1 to TRBJ2-3, with TRBD1 as a possible D gene (7 bases). V was trimmed by 4 bases and J by 6 bases, leaving 11 bases between them. This CDR3 is 12 amino acids long. CDR1 is SQVTM, CDR2 ANQGSEA, per germline. CDR3 protein: CSVAAGGDTQYF. CDR3 coding DNA: TGCAGCGTTGCTGCAGGGGGGGATACGCAGTATTTT.

The genes are TRBV12-3 or TRBV12-4 and TRBJ1-5; D call uncertain. The CDR3 is 12 amino acids. V was shortened by 6 bases and J by 9 bases, with 12 bases between the two germline ends. This chain's CDR3 is CASSPGVGPQHF. The CDR3 bases are TGTGCCAGCAGCCCCGGAGTGGGGCCCCAGCATTTT.

This chain's CDR3 is CASSPLLKGGTDTQYF. The CDR3 region has the DNA TGTGCCAGCTCACCATTACTCAAAGGGGGCACAGATACGCAGTATTTT. The chain recombines TRBV18 with TRBJ2-3, with D perhaps TRBD1 (5 bases). CDR1 is KGHSH, CDR2 LQKENI, per germline. Trimming took 2 bases from V and 1 from J, leaving 13 bases between them. The CDR3 length is 16 residues.

V usage is TRBV7-2 and J usage is TRBJ2-1, with D maybe TRBD2 (6 bases). The CDR3 extends over 14 amino acids. Germline CDR1 and CDR2: SGHTA and FQGNSA. Trimming removed 5 bases from V and 9 bases from J, with 17 bases in between. CDR3 sequence (DNA): TGTGCCAGCAGCGGGGCGAACCCGCGGGGTGAGCAGTTCTTC. Its translation is CASSGANPRGEQFF.

This clone was seen a single time. The genes are TRBV6-6 and TRBJ2-2, with a possible D match to TRBD2 (6 bases). Germline V gene data show CDR1 as MNHNY and CDR2 as SVGAGI (reference sequence). Deletions cut 5 bases from V and 6 bases from J, with 10 bases between. This CDR3 region has 13 residues. Here the CDR3 DNA reads TGTGCCAGCAGTGCCGCGGGATCCGGGGAGCTGTTTTTT. The encoded protein is CASSAAGSGELFF.

The chain uses TRBV7-2 and TRBJ2-3; no firm D call. Trimming stripped 5 bases from V and 2 bases from J, with 17 bases between. The CDR3 covers 16 residues. CDR1 and CDR2 (germline): SGHTA, FQGNSA. The CDR3 here is CASSLVASAVTDTQYF. CDR3 bases: TGTGCCAGCAGCCTAGTAGCATCGGCCGTCACAGATACGCAGTATTTT.

CDR3 DNA: TGTGCCAGCAGCCCGGGACAGGGTAGCCTATATGTTGAAGCTTTCTTT. Protein sequence: CASSPGQGSLYVEAFF. V gene TRBV11-2 combines with J gene TRBJ1-1, with 9 nucleotides matching TRBD1. With 5 bases clipped from V and 7 bases from J, the junction kept 14 bases outside the gene matches. From germline, CDR1 is SGHAT and CDR2 FQNNGV. CDR3 length: 16 amino acids.